Sequencing of this TCR beta chain was carried out in a study of T cells in Graves' hyperthyroidism and ophthalmopathy. Study overall: Peripheral blood was obtained at initial diagnosis, preceding any treatment. The study, taken as a whole, reports: For ophthalmopathy, model prediction preceded onset by a median about six months. Among clonotypes expanded in thyroid above 0.001, most were also found in blood.

Details on this clonotype: Antigen: not known.

Researchers amplified the TCR beta CDR3 regions from RNA transcripts. Researchers ran a first-round RT-PCR on the TCR CDR3 using the HTBI primer set. TCRdb independently ran MiXCR on the multiplex PCR reads; one entry per CDR3 protein. Found here are hundreds of thousands of distinct CDR3 sequences, 11% to 15% of them singletons; the top ten hold around 14%. The sequence was obtained from a woman between 40 and 55 years old with Graves' hyperthyroidism. The sample taken for sequencing was blood.

In nucleotides, the CDR3 is TGTGCCAGCAGCTCGGGACAGCTAAACTCTGGGGCCAACGTCCTGACTTTC. Residues: CASSSGQLNSGANVLTF. The rearrangement uses TRBV3-1 and TRBJ2-6; 7 bases are a match to TRBD1. V lost 5 bases and J lost 0; bases outside the gene matches: 7. This CDR3 contains 17 residues. Per germline, CDR1 LGHDT and CDR2 YNNKEL (reference sequence).